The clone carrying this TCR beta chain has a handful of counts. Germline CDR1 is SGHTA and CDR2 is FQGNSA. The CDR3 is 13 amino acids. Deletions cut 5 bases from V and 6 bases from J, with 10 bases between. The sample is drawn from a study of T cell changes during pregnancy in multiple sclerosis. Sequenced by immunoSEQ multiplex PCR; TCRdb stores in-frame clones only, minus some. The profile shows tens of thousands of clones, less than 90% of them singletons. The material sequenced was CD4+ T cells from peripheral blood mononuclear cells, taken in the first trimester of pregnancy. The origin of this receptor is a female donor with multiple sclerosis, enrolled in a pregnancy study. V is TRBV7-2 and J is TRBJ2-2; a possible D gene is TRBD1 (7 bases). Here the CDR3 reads CASSPRGAGELFF. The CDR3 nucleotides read TGTGCCAGCAGCCCCAGGGGGGCCGGGGAGCTGTTTTTT.